The sequence of this TCR beta chain was determined in a study of neurological immune-mediated disorders. The cDNA came from 5'RACE with 10-nucleotide random UMIs. TCRdb ran MiXCR on the 5' RACE reads and lists one entry per CDR3 protein. The sample records under 20,000 distinct CDR3 sequences, about 15% being singletons. The study, taken as a whole, reports: Among expanded clones, no CDR3 amino acid sequences were shared across subjects, a pattern suggesting private repertoires in all groups.

There are 14 residues in the CDR3. Looked up from germline, CDR1 is SGHTA and CDR2 is FQGNSA. V shed 6 bases, J shed 5 bases, and the junction held 6 bases outside the gene matches. By share, this clonotype counts as medium-sized. Its cognate antigen is unknown. The chain combines TRBV7-2 with TRBJ2-3; 9 nucleotides agree with TRBD2. The sample comprised PBMCs. The sequence came from a man in his 60s with HTLV-1-associated myelopathy (HAM/TSP). The CDR3 coding sequence is TGTGCCAGCAGGAATAGCGGGGGAGGAGATACGCAGTATTTT. It specifies CASRNSGGGDTQYF.